These 18 T cell receptor beta chains originate from one sample sequenced in a study of T-cell memory formation after mild COVID-19. Each CDR3 protein is one row after TCRdb ran MiXCR on the 5' RACE reads. This table holds some 160,000 distinct CDR3 sequences, about 28% found once. Sequenced: PBMCs or a T cell subset sorted from them (not recorded which). These receptors were obtained from an adult woman who had mild COVID-19 (a few samples of this study predate the infection). Cell type and time point are not known.

The CDR3 DNA reads TGTGCCAGCAGCTTACAAGCCGGGGAGCTGTTTTTT. It encodes CASSLQAGELFF. The chain couples TRBV13 to TRBJ2-2; D is ambiguous. The germline CDR1 and CDR2 sequences are PRHDT and FYEKMQ (reference sequence). V was clipped by 2 bases and J by 6 bases, with 4 bases between them. This CDR3 has 12 amino acids.

This clonotype has just a few counts. The rearrangement joins TRBV11-2 to TRBJ2-2; no clear D. The germline gives CDR1 SGHAT, CDR2 FQNNGV. Between the trimmed V and J ends, which lost 5 bases and 5 bases, there was a span of 6 bases. There are 12 residues in the CDR3. DNA for the CDR3: TGTGCCAGCAGCCGACGTACCGGGGAGCTGTTTTTT. Translated, it gives CASSRRTGELFF. The variable domain in full, completed from reference TRBV11-2 and TRBJ2-2, reads EAGVAQSPRYKIIEKRQSVAFWCNPISGHATLYWYQQILGQGPKLLIQFQNNGVVDDSQLPKDRFSAERLKGVDSTLKIQPAKLEDSAVYLCASSRRTGELFFGEGSRLTVL.

The rearrangement uses TRBV24-1 and TRBJ2-7, with TRBD1 matching over 11 bases. The junction had 5 bases not matched to a gene; V was cut back by 5 bases and J by 3 bases. CDR1 and CDR2 (germline): KGHDR, SFDVKD. CDR3 length: 15 residues. CDR3 DNA: TGTGCCACCAGTGGCACGGGACAGGGGGTCTACGAGCAGTACTTC. Translated: CATSGTGQGVYEQYF.

This clonotype was seen a few times. The V gene is TRBV21-1, the J gene TRBJ2-4. TRBV21-1 corresponds to a pseudogene. The CDR3 extends over 14 amino acids. The CDR3 DNA reads TGTGCCAGCCCAAAGGAAATTACCAAAAACATTCAGTACTTC. It codes for CASPKEITKNIQYF.

The rearrangement links TRBV6-5 to TRBJ1-1, with a weak D call TRBD1 (6 bases). The V end lost 7 bases, the J end lost 7 bases, and 13 bases lay between the germline ends. The CDR3 sequence is 12 residues long. CDR1 is MNHEY, CDR2 SVGAGI, per germline. The CDR3 spells CASTKTGYEAFF. The CDR3 region has the DNA TGTGCCAGCACTAAGACAGGCTATGAAGCTTTCTTT.

J is TRBJ2-2 and V is TRBV6-2 or TRBV6-3, with a weak D call TRBD1 (6 bases). V shed 4 bases and J shed 4 bases, with 13 bases lying between them. This CDR3 has 15 residues. Germline V gene lookup returns CDR1 MNHEY and CDR2 SVGEGT. The CDR3 loop is CASSFYTQGTGELFF. CDR3 sequence (DNA): TGTGCCAGCAGTTTCTACACACAGGGCACCGGGGAGCTGTTTTTT.

This chain links TRBV3-1 with TRBJ2-3, with 10 nucleotides matching TRBD2. The CDR3 sequence is 15 residues long. J was trimmed by 3 bases and V by 2 bases; bases with no gene match: 2. Germline V gene lookup returns CDR1 LGHDT and CDR2 YNNKEL (reference sequence). In DNA form, the CDR3 reads TGTGCCAGCAGCCAACTAGCGGGGGCAACAGATACGCAGTATTTT. It translates to CASSQLAGATDTQYF.

The chain recombines TRBV9 with TRBJ2-3; D is uncertain. CDR1 and CDR2 (germline): SGDLS, YYNGEE. V was pared by 3 bases and J by 6 bases, with 5 bases between. This CDR3 spans 11 amino acids. Here the CDR3 DNA reads TGTGCCAGCAGCGCCGTGGATACGCAGTATTTT. It translates to CASSAVDTQYF.

The chain joins TRBV3-1 to TRBJ2-1, with 9 bases aligning to TRBD2. The germline V gene encodes CDR1 LGHDT and CDR2 YNNKEL (reference sequence). V lost 1 base, J lost 12 bases, and 1 base stayed unmatched. This CDR3 contains 12 residues. The CDR3 coding sequence is TGTGCCAGCAGCCAAGCGCGGGGGGGGCAGTTCTTC. This gives the protein CASSQARGGQFF.

CDR3 sequence reads: CATADRGPQPQHF. The CDR3 DNA sequence: TGTGCCACCGCAGACAGGGGGCCTCAGCCCCAGCATTTT. The chain combines TRBV24-1 with TRBJ1-5; 10 nucleotides align to TRBD1. The CDR3 consists of 13 residues. The germline V gene has CDR1 KGHDR and CDR2 SFDVKD. J was trimmed by 6 bases and V by 9 bases; bases with no gene match: 4.

The chain uses TRBV5-5 and TRBJ2-2; TRBD2 is a possible D gene (5 bases). The germline V and J ends were trimmed by 0 bases and 3 bases, with 15 bases remaining between them. From germline, CDR1 is SGHKS and CDR2 YYEKEE (reference sequence). The CDR3 loop spans 17 amino acids. Here the CDR3 DNA reads TGTGCCAGCAGCTTGGCCATTCGGGGAGCGTACACCGGGGAGCTGTTTTTT. It codes for CASSLAIRGAYTGELFF.

This clonotype has ten or more counts. The J gene is TRBJ2-7, the V gene TRBV3-1, with 10 bases lining up with TRBD2. Germline CDR1 reads LGHDT; CDR2 reads YNNKEL (reference sequence). With V trimmed by 4 bases and J by 3 bases, 0 bases remained unmatched. The CDR3 runs 13 residues. As DNA, the CDR3 is TGTGCCAGCAGCCGGACTAGCGGCTACGAGCAGTACTTC. Amino acids: CASSRTSGYEQYF.

The V call is TRBV7-8, the J call TRBJ1-2, with 10 bases fitting TRBD1. Looked up from germline, CDR1 is SGHVS and CDR2 is FQNEAQ. Germline trimming cut 4 bases from V and 2 bases from J; bases unmatched to any gene: 4. This CDR3 comprises 15 residues. The CDR3 region is CASSSDRGLNYGYTF. In nucleotides, the CDR3 is TGTGCCAGCAGCTCCGACAGGGGGCTAAACTATGGCTACACCTTC.

This clonotype was found a few times. V gene TRBV7-9 combines with J gene TRBJ1-2; D possibly corresponds to TRBD1 (5 bases). CDR3 length: 15 residues. Germline CDR1 and CDR2: SEHNR and FQNEAQ (reference sequence). Trimming shortened V by 5 bases and J by 4 bases, and 17 bases separated the two germline ends. For the CDR3, the DNA is TGTGCCAGCAGCCCCTCCTCGACAGTCTTCTATGGCTACACCTTC. It specifies CASSPSSTVFYGYTF.

This chain uses TRBV12-3 or TRBV12-4 with TRBJ2-1; D not certain. The germline V and J ends were trimmed by 4 bases and 6 bases, with 10 bases remaining between them. There are 13 residues in the CDR3. CDR3 bases: TGTGCCAGCAGTTACCCCCTTCCCAATGAGCAGTTCTTC. As protein: CASSYPLPNEQFF.

The sample holds many counts of this clonotype. The rearrangement joins TRBV3-1 to TRBJ2-7; 9 bases align to TRBD2. V was clipped by 2 bases and J by 0 bases; unmatched bases: 8. The germline V gene encodes CDR1 LGHDT and CDR2 YNNKEL (reference sequence). This CDR3 region has 17 residues. This CDR3 is CASSQLLTSGSSYEQYF. The CDR3 DNA reads as TGTGCCAGCAGCCAACTACTGACTAGCGGATCCTCCTACGAGCAGTACTTC.

V and J are TRBV6-5 and TRBJ1-1; 8 bases map to TRBD1. The CDR3 runs 15 residues. Germline CDR1 reads MNHEY; CDR2 reads SVGAGI. Trimming cost V 6 bases and J 6 bases; bases outside gene matches: 12. CDR3 bases: TGTGCCAGCAGGAAGACAGGGGCAAGAGTCGCTGAAGCTTTCTTT. Translated, it gives CASRKTGARVAEAFF.

This clonotype was observed a few times. The chain recombines TRBV7-4 with TRBJ2-2, with 7 bases aligning to TRBD1. V was pared by 2 bases and J by 4 bases, with 7 bases of the junction left unmatched. Germline V CDR1 and CDR2: SGHVT, SQSDAQ. This CDR3 has 16 amino acids. CDR3 sequence reads: CASSLTWGQLTGELFF. CDR3 nucleotide sequence: TGTGCCAGCAGCTTAACCTGGGGACAGCTCACCGGGGAGCTGTTTTTT.